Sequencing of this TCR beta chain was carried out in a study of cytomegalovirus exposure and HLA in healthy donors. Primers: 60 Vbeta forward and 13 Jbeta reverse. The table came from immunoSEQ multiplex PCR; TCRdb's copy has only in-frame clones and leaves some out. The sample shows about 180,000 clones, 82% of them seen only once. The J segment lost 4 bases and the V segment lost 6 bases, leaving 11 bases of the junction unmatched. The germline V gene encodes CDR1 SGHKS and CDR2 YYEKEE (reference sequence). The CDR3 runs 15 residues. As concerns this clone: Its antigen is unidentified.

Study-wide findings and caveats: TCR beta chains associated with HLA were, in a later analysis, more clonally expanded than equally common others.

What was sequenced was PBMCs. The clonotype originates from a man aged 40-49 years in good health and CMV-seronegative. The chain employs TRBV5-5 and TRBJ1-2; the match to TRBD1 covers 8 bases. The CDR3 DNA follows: TGTGCCAGCACCCCTGAGACAGGGGAGGGCTATGGCTACACCTTC. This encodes CASTPETGEGYGYTF. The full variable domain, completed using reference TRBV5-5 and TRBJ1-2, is DAGVTQSPTHLIKTRGQQVTLRCSPISGHKSVSWYQQVLGQGPQFIFQYYEKEERGRGNFPDRFSARQFPNYSSELNVNALLLGDSALYLCASTPETGEGYGYTFGSGTRLTVV.